The 24 T cell receptor beta chains listed next were all sequenced from one sample in a study of identical twins. TCRdb reprocessed the 5' RACE reads via MiXCR and lists one record per CDR3 protein. The sample yields about 240,000 distinct CDR3 sequences, about 10% seen once. The sample consisted of memory T cells sorted from blood. The receptors stem from a man aged 50-59 years in good health.

In its sample, this clonotype was seen many times. The chain uses TRBV18 and TRBJ1-1; tentatively, D is TRBD1 (5 bases). CDR1 is KGHSH, CDR2 LQKENI, per germline. This CDR3 has 14 residues. Trimming shortened V by 5 bases and J by 0 bases, and 10 bases separated the two germline ends. The CDR3 DNA sequence: TGTGCCAGCTCATCGACAGCCATGAACACTGAAGCTTTCTTT. It specifies CASSSTAMNTEAFF.

This clonotype was seen at least ten times. The chain has TRBV3-1 and TRBJ2-1; no reliable D call. V was cut by 1 base and J by 7 bases, with 8 bases left in between. This CDR3 is 13 amino acids long. CDR1 and CDR2 from the germline V gene are LGHDT and YNNKEL (reference sequence). Here the CDR3 reads CASSQVNRNEQFF. The CDR3 DNA is TGTGCCAGCAGCCAAGTGAACAGAAATGAGCAGTTCTTC.

The V call is TRBV3-1, the J call TRBJ2-5; D gene uncertain. The CDR3 has 16 residues. V dropped 1 base and J dropped 1 base, with 13 bases sitting between them. Germline V gene lookup returns CDR1 LGHDT and CDR2 YNNKEL (reference sequence). The chain's CDR3 is CASSQVLQARQETQYF. DNA of the CDR3: TGTGCCAGCAGCCAAGTTTTGCAGGCTCGCCAAGAGACCCAGTACTTC.

This chain links TRBV15 with TRBJ1-6; no clear D gene. This CDR3 region has 15 residues. Germline V gives CDR1 LNHNV, CDR2 YYDKDF (reference sequence). Trimming took 0 bases from V and 7 from J, leaving 10 bases between them. CDR3 residues: CATSRDPKGNSPLHF. The CDR3 DNA follows: TGTGCCACCAGCAGAGACCCCAAGGGCAATTCACCCCTCCACTTT.

There are many counts of this clonotype. DNA for the CDR3: TGCGCCAGCAGCCAAGATTTAATAGCGGGGGGGATAAGCACAGATACGCAGTATTTT. Translating gives CASSQDLIAGGISTDTQYF. The V and J genes are TRBV4-1 and TRBJ2-3, with TRBD2 identical over 11 bases. Germline trimming cut 0 bases from V and 0 bases from J; bases unmatched to any gene: 8. This CDR3 is built from 19 residues. CDR1 is MGHRA and CDR2 is YSYEKL in the germline V gene.

In its sample, this clonotype was seen a few times. CDR3: CSARDPNSGTDTQYF. CDR3 nucleotide sequence: TGCAGTGCTAGAGATCCTAATAGCGGCACAGATACGCAGTATTTT. The chain links TRBV20-1 to TRBJ2-3; D perhaps matches TRBD2 (5 bases). CDR1 and CDR2 from the germline V gene are DFQATT and SNEGSKA (reference sequence). This CDR3 region has 15 residues. V lost 0 bases to trimming and J lost 1 base, with 11 bases between them.

The chain links TRBV29-1 to TRBJ2-7, with 15 bases identical to TRBD2. V was clipped by 6 bases and J by 6 bases; unmatched bases: 6. Germline assignment: CDR1 SQVTM and CDR2 ANQGSEA. This CDR3 comprises 14 residues. In nucleotides, the CDR3 is TGCAGCGTAGGACTAGCGGGAGGGCTGAGCGAGCAGTACTTC. Protein: CSVGLAGGLSEQYF.

This chain joins TRBV3-1 and TRBJ1-6; no definite D call. The V end was cut by 7 bases, the J end by 5 bases, with 12 bases between. The germline CDR1 and CDR2 sequences are LGHDT and YNNKEL (reference sequence). This CDR3 is 14 amino acids long. As DNA, the CDR3 is TGTGCCAGCACCCAGAACGGGCATAATTCACCCCTCCACTTT. Translating it yields CASTQNGHNSPLHF.

This chain links TRBV23-1 with TRBJ2-1; 8 nucleotides agree with TRBD2. TRBV23-1 is known as an ORF, though its function is uncertain. V lost 6 bases to trimming and J lost 8 bases; unmatched junction nucleotides: 12. The CDR3 has 15 amino acids. CDR3 sequence reads: CASSPGGGGGYEQFF. CDR3 nucleotide sequence: TGCGCCAGCAGCCCCGGGGGGGGAGGAGGTTATGAGCAGTTCTTC.

The CDR3 DNA reads as TGTGCCACCAGCAGACCCCCCGGGACACAGAACCAAGAGACCCAGTACTTC. Amino acid sequence: CATSRPPGTQNQETQYF. The gene calls are TRBV15 and TRBJ2-5; perhaps TRBD1 as D (6 bases). The CDR3 extends over 17 amino acids. The germline CDR1 and CDR2 sequences are LNHNV and YYDKDF (reference sequence). The germline V and J ends were trimmed by 2 bases and 0 bases, with 16 bases remaining between them.

This clonotype was counted at least ten times. The V gene is TRBV28, the J gene TRBJ2-2, with TRBD2 matching 9 bases. Looked up from germline, CDR1 is MDHEN and CDR2 is SYDVKM. This CDR3 region has 17 residues. Trimming cost V 6 bases and J 6 bases; bases outside gene matches: 14. The CDR3 DNA reads TGTGCCAGCAGCTATAATTTAGCGGGAGCTAACCCCGGGGAGCTGTTTTTT. Residues: CASSYNLAGANPGELFF.

This clonotype has a count of ten or more. This chain connects TRBV30 to TRBJ2-1, with TRBD1 matching over 10 bases. The germline V gene has CDR1 GTSNPN and CDR2 SVGIG (reference sequence). V gave up 3 bases and J gave up 8 bases; unmatched junction bases: 7. There are 14 residues in the CDR3. The chain's CDR3 is CAWRMTGGSDEQFF. DNA of the CDR3: TGTGCCTGGAGGATGACAGGGGGCTCGGATGAGCAGTTCTTC. Variable domain in full (rest from reference TRBV30 and TRBJ2-1): SQTIHQWPATLVQPVGSPLSLECTVEGTSNPNLYWYRQAAGRGLQLLFYSVGIGQISSEVPQNLSASRPQDRQFILSSKKLLLSDSGFYLCAWRMTGGSDEQFFGPGTRLTVL.

This clonotype was observed a handful of times. The chain is built from TRBV20-1 and TRBJ2-4; 8 nucleotides line up with TRBD2. CDR3 length: 15 residues. With V trimmed by 0 bases and J by 3 bases, 4 bases remained unmatched. CDR1 DFQATT and CDR2 SNEGSKA come from the germline V gene (reference sequence). The CDR3: CSARDIGGGKNIQYF. The CDR3 DNA is TGCAGTGCTAGAGATATCGGGGGGGGCAAAAACATTCAGTACTTC.

The gene calls are TRBV27 and TRBJ2-7, with 9 bases aligning to TRBD1. Losses at the gene ends were 8 bases for V and 7 bases for J; bases not matched to a gene: 6. CDR1 MNHEY and CDR2 SMNVEV come from the germline V gene (reference sequence). This CDR3 region has 12 residues. The CDR3, as DNA: TGTGCCAGCGGACAGGGGCTCGGGGAGCAGTACTTC. Its translation: CASGQGLGEQYF.

V usage is TRBV30 and J usage is TRBJ2-2; 11 positions match TRBD1. Losses at the gene ends were 5 bases for V and 4 bases for J; bases not matched to a gene: 3. CDR1 and CDR2 (germline): GTSNPN, SVGIG (reference sequence). The CDR3 has 14 amino acids. CDR3 DNA sequence: TGTGCCTGGCGAGGGACAGGGGGCACCGGGGAGCTGTTTTTT. Its translation: CAWRGTGGTGELFF.

This clonotype was detected ten times or more. The chain couples TRBV21-1 to TRBJ1-2. TRBV21-1 is a pseudogene. The CDR3 has 14 residues. DNA of the CDR3: TGTGCCAGCAGCAAAGACCCAGAAAACTATGGCTACACCTTC. Translating it yields CASSKDPENYGYTF.

The chain recombines TRBV6-5 with TRBJ2-2; D is possibly TRBD2 (6 bases). The CDR3 contains 18 residues. Deletions cut 0 bases from V and 0 bases from J, with 14 bases between. CDR1 and CDR2 (germline): MNHEY, SVGAGI. CDR3 amino acids: CASSYSRVSGTNTGELFF. The CDR3 DNA is TGTGCCAGCAGTTACTCAAGGGTTAGCGGAACGAACACCGGGGAGCTGTTTTTT.

V is TRBV27 and J is TRBJ2-3; perhaps TRBD2 as D (5 bases). V shed 2 bases and J shed 0 bases, with 12 bases lying between them. Germline lookup yields CDR1 MNHEY and CDR2 SMNVEV (reference sequence). The CDR3 is made up of 16 amino acids. CDR3 sequence: CASSLTPRGSTDTQYF. In nucleotides, the CDR3 is TGTGCCAGCAGTTTAACCCCCCGGGGTAGCACAGATACGCAGTATTTT.

The gene calls are TRBV20-1 and TRBJ1-1, with 7 bases identical to TRBD1. The germline CDR1 and CDR2 sequences are DFQATT and SNEGSKA (reference sequence). Losses at the gene ends were 7 bases for V and 8 bases for J; bases not matched to a gene: 7. The CDR3 is made up of 11 amino acids. The CDR3: CSEKGQSEAFF. Here the CDR3 DNA reads TGCAGTGAGAAGGGACAGTCCGAAGCTTTCTTT.

The chain joins TRBV29-1 to TRBJ1-1, with D unclear. The CDR3 has 14 residues. Between the trimmed V and J ends, which lost 3 bases and 0 bases, there was a span of 11 bases. CDR1 SQVTM and CDR2 ANQGSEA come from the germline V gene. Written as DNA, the CDR3 is TGCAGCGTTGAGAGGGAGGACCTGAACACTGAAGCTTTCTTT. This gives the protein CSVEREDLNTEAFF.

This clonotype came up many times. This chain links TRBV11-2 with TRBJ2-1; no definite D call. The CDR3 length is 14 residues. Trimming left V 0 bases short and J 12 bases short, with 15 bases between. Germline CDR1 and CDR2: SGHAT and FQNNGV. The CDR3 DNA reads TGTGCCAGCAGCTTAGACAGAAGCCAAATTGGGCAGTTCTTC. As protein: CASSLDRSQIGQFF. Combining the CDR3 with reference TRBV11-2 and TRBJ2-1 gives the whole variable domain EAGVAQSPRYKIIEKRQSVAFWCNPISGHATLYWYQQILGQGPKLLIQFQNNGVVDDSQLPKDRFSAERLKGVDSTLKIQPAKLEDSAVYLCASSLDRSQIGQFFGPGTRLTVL.

There are many counts of this clonotype. The rearrangement joins TRBV25-1 to TRBJ1-1; TRBD1 matches 7 bases. The germline CDR1 and CDR2 sequences are MGHDK and SYGVNS. The CDR3 spans 12 residues. Germline trimming cut 8 bases from V and 5 bases from J; bases unmatched to any gene: 5. The CDR3 coding sequence is TGTGCCAGCCGCTCAGGGGGTACTGAAGCTTTCTTT. The encoded protein is CASRSGGTEAFF.

This clonotype was seen only a few times. The chain couples TRBV9 to TRBJ2-5; 8 bases align to TRBD2. Looked up from germline, CDR1 is SGDLS and CDR2 is YYNGEE. This CDR3 is built from 16 residues. Losses at the gene ends were 0 bases for V and 3 bases for J; bases not matched to a gene: 7. CDR3 in DNA: TGTGCCAGCAGCGTAGCTGCGGGGGGTAAAGAAGAGACCCAGTACTTC. Translating gives CASSVAAGGKEETQYF.

This clonotype was seen a few times. The chain combines TRBV10-3 with TRBJ2-7, with D perhaps matching TRBD2 (6 bases). This CDR3 has 12 residues. Per germline, CDR1 ENHRY and CDR2 SYGVKD. V lost 9 bases, J lost 6 bases, and 15 bases lay in between. CDR3 nucleotide sequence: TGTGCCATTGGTATCAGGGAGGCCGAGCAGTACTTC. It encodes CAIGIREAEQYF.